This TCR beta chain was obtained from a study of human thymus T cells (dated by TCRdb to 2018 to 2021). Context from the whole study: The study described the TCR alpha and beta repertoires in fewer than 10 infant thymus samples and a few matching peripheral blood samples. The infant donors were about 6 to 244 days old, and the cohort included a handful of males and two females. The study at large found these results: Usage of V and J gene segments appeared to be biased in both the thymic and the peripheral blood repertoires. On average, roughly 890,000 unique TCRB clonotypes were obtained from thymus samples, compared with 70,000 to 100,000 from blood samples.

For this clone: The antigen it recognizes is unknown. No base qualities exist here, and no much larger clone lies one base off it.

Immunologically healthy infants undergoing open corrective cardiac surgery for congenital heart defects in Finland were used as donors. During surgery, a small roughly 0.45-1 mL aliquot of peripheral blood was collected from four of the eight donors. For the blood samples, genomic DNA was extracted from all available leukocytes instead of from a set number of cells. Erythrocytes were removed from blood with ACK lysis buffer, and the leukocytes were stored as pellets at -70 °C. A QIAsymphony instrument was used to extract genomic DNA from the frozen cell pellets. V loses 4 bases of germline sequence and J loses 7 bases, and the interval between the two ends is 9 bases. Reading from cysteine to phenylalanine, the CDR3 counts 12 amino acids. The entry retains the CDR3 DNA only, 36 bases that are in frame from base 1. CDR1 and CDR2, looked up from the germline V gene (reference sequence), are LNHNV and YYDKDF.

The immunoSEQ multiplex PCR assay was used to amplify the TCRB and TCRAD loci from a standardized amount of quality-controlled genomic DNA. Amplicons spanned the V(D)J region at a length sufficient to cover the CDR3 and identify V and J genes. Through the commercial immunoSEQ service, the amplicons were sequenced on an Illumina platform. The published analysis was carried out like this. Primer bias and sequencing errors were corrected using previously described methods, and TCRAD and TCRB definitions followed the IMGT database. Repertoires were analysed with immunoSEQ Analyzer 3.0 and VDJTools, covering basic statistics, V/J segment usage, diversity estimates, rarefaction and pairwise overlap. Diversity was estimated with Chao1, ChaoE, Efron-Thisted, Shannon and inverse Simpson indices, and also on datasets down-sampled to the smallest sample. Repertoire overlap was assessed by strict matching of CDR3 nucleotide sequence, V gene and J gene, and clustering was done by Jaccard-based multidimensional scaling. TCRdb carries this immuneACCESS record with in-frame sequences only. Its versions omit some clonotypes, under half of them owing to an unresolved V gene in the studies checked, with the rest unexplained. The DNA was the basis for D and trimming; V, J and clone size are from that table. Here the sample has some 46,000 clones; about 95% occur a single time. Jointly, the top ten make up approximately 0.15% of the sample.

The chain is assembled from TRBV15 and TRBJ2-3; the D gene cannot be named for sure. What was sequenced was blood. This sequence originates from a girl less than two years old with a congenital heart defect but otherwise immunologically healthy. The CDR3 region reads CATSKIANTQYF. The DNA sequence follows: TGTGCCACCAGCAAGATAGCAAATACGCAGTATTTT. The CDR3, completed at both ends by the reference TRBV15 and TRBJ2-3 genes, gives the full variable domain DAMVIQNPRYQVTQFGKPVTLSCSQTLNHNVMYWYQQKSSQAPKLLFHYYDKDFNNEADTPDNFQSRRPNTSFCFLDIRSPGLGDTAMYLCATSKIANTQYFGPGTRLTVL.